What follows are 23 T cell receptor beta chains derived from one specimen sequenced in a study of cytomegalovirus exposure and HLA in healthy donors. Assay: immunoSEQ multiplex PCR; the TCRdb copy retains only in-frame clones and omits some. The sample carries under 200,000 clones, about nine tenths recorded once. Input material: PBMCs. The receptor set was obtained from a young man in good health and CMV-seropositive.

This clone was counted once. This chain connects TRBV6-1 to TRBJ1-1; D not certain. V was pared by 4 bases and J by 3 bases, with 9 bases between. The CDR3 length is 13 residues. Germline values: CDR1 MNHNS, CDR2 SASEGT. CDR3 amino acids: CASSAGPDTEAFF. CDR3 bases: TGTGCCAGCAGTGCAGGTCCCGACACTGAAGCTTTCTTT.

The sample holds one count of this clone. The V gene is TRBV6-4, the J gene TRBJ1-4; D might be TRBD1 (5 bases). Trimming cost V 2 bases and J 0 bases, with 13 bases left between them. The CDR3 totals 17 residues. Germline V lookup: CDR1 MRHNA, CDR2 SNTAGT. The CDR3 region is CASSDIGTIATNEKLFF. CDR3 bases: TGTGCCAGCAGTGACATCGGGACTATAGCAACTAATGAAAAACTGTTTTTT.

The rearrangement uses TRBV7-8 and TRBJ2-1; D might be TRBD1 (6 bases). CDR1 SGHVS and CDR2 FQNEAQ come from the germline V gene. The CDR3 is 16 residues long. V was shortened by 4 bases and J by 4 bases, with 17 bases between the two germline ends. The CDR3 region has the DNA TGTGCCAGCAGCTGGGGAACAGGGACCTCTTACAATGAGCAGTTCTTC. Residues: CASSWGTGTSYNEQFF.

The chain joins TRBV29-1 to TRBJ2-7; a weak D match, TRBD1 (5 bases). V lost 6 bases and J lost 2, with 11 bases in between. The CDR3 length is 12 residues. Looked up from germline, CDR1 is SQVTM and CDR2 is ANQGSEA. The CDR3: CSVTTVTYEQYF. The CDR3, as DNA: TGCAGCGTCACGACAGTTACCTACGAGCAGTACTTC.

The chain has TRBV6-6 and TRBJ2-7; D might be TRBD2 (6 bases). The germline CDR1 and CDR2 sequences are MNHNY and SVGAGI (reference sequence). The V end was cut by 5 bases, the J end by 3 bases, with 14 bases between. CDR3 length equals 14 residues. CDR3 amino acids: CASSKTMGGYEQYF. The CDR3 DNA is TGTGCCAGCAGTAAGACCATGGGGGGCTACGAGCAGTACTTC.

J is TRBJ2-7 and V is TRBV18; D is possibly TRBD1 (8 bases). The CDR3 has 15 amino acids. CDR1 KGHSH and CDR2 LQKENI come from the germline V gene. Trimming shortened V by 1 base and J by 1 base, and 11 bases separated the two germline ends. This CDR3 is CASSPQQGGSYEQYF. As DNA, the CDR3 is TGTGCCAGCTCACCACAACAGGGGGGGTCCTACGAGCAGTACTTC.

The V gene is TRBV4-1, the J gene TRBJ2-1; 9 bases are shared with TRBD2. The germline gives CDR1 MGHRA, CDR2 YSYEKL. CDR3 length: 15 amino acids. The junction had 10 bases not matched to a gene; V was cut back by 3 bases and J by 10 bases. This chain's CDR3 is CASSHRIAGVHEQFF. The CDR3 DNA is TGCGCCAGCAGCCACCGCATAGCGGGAGTTCACGAGCAGTTCTTC.

This sequence joins TRBV7-6 and TRBJ2-7; 7 bases align to TRBD1. Trimming took 5 bases from V and 3 from J; bases not matched to a gene: 4. Germline loops: CDR1 SGHVS, CDR2 FNYEAQ. The CDR3 spans 13 residues. The chain's CDR3 is CASSIDRVYEQYF. CDR3 DNA sequence: TGTGCCAGCAGCATCGACAGGGTCTACGAGCAGTACTTC.

V usage is TRBV7-9 and J usage is TRBJ2-7; TRBD1 might be the D (6 bases). Trimming shortened V by 4 bases and J by 9 bases, and 13 bases separated the two germline ends. This CDR3 is 12 amino acids long. Germline V gene sequence: CDR1 SEHNR, CDR2 FQNEAQ (reference sequence). CDR3 sequence (DNA): TGTGCCAGCAGCTCGCTGGACAGCAGGCAGTACTTC. Encoded protein: CASSSLDSRQYF.

This chain joins TRBV29-1 and TRBJ2-7, with TRBD1 identical over 9 bases. Germline-derived CDR1 and CDR2 are SQVTM and ANQGSEA. The V and J ends lost 8 bases and 6 bases, in that order; junction bases with no gene match: 11. The CDR3 length is 13 residues. CDR3 amino acids: CSPRRDREGEQYF. Written as DNA, the CDR3 is TGCAGCCCCCGGAGGGACAGGGAGGGCGAGCAGTACTTC.

This rearrangement joins TRBV6-5 to TRBJ2-2, with TRBD2 as a possible D gene (5 bases). With 8 bases removed from V and 2 bases from J, the gap between germline ends came to 9 bases. Germline loops: CDR1 MNHEY, CDR2 SVGAGI. The CDR3 spans 13 residues. CDR3 residues: CASRGSNTGELFF. DNA of the CDR3: TGTGCCAGCCGCGGGTCAAACACCGGGGAGCTGTTTTTT.

V gene TRBV7-3 combines with J gene TRBJ2-1; 9 nucleotides agree with TRBD2. Trimming cost V 4 bases and J 5 bases; bases outside gene matches: 9. The CDR3 is 16 amino acids. Germline values: CDR1 SGHTA, CDR2 FQGTGA. The CDR3 spells CASSSLAGVLNNEQFF. Written as DNA, the CDR3 is TGTGCCAGCAGCTCCTTAGCGGGAGTGCTGAACAATGAGCAGTTCTTC.

CDR3 loop: CASSFVTAVNTEAFF. CDR3 in DNA: TGTGCCAGCAGCTTTGTGACAGCTGTGAACACTGAAGCTTTCTTT. The chain carries TRBV7-9 and TRBJ1-1; perhaps TRBD1 as D (5 bases). This CDR3 has 15 amino acids. CDR1 is SEHNR and CDR2 is FQNEAQ in the germline V gene (reference sequence). The ends were cut back, 3 bases at V and 0 bases at J, with 11 bases in the middle.

The chain carries TRBV6-4 and TRBJ2-1, with D perhaps matching TRBD1 (6 bases). This CDR3 region has 16 residues. Trimming removed 6 bases at V and 2 bases at J, with 17 bases between. CDR1 MRHNA and CDR2 SNTAGT come from the germline V gene. The CDR3 protein is CASSPRLDRAYNEQFF. The DNA for the CDR3 is TGTGCCAGCAGCCCTCGACTGGACAGAGCCTACAATGAGCAGTTCTTC.

For this clone: The identical CDR3 is also encoded by other nucleotide sequences in the sample. The chain joins TRBV27 to TRBJ1-5; D ambiguous. The ends were cut back, 0 bases at V and 4 bases at J, with 7 bases in the middle. Germline V gene data show CDR1 as MNHEY and CDR2 as SMNVEV (reference sequence). The CDR3 spans 14 residues. CDR3 loop: CASSLSGGNQPQHF. The CDR3 coding sequence is TGTGCCAGCAGTTTATCGGGAGGGAATCAGCCCCAGCATTTT.

The genes are TRBV5-1 and TRBJ1-1; no clear D gene. This CDR3 is 15 amino acids long. CDR1 and CDR2 from the germline V gene are SGHRS and YFSETQ. The V end was cut by 5 bases, the J end by 2 bases, with 16 bases between. CDR3 protein: CASRYERAGNTEAFF. The CDR3 DNA is TGCGCCAGCAGGTATGAGAGGGCGGGAAACACTGAAGCTTTCTTT.

This chain connects TRBV28 to TRBJ2-1; weak D call: TRBD2 (6 bases). The CDR3 runs 15 residues. Per germline, CDR1 MDHEN and CDR2 SYDVKM. Trimming cost V 1 base and J 5 bases, with 12 bases left between them. CDR3 DNA sequence: TGTGCCAGCAGTTTATATCGGGGGTTCGACAATGAGCAGTTCTTC. Protein: CASSLYRGFDNEQFF.

The V gene is TRBV4-1, the J gene TRBJ2-7; TRBD1 agrees at 7 bases. J was trimmed by 6 bases and V by 6 bases; bases with no gene match: 14. Germline values: CDR1 MGHRA, CDR2 YSYEKL. The CDR3 contains 15 residues. The DNA for the CDR3 is TGCGCCAGCAGGCACACACCTTCGGGACAGATCGAGCAGTACTTC. Encoded protein: CASRHTPSGQIEQYF.

Only one count was recorded for this clone. The CDR3 reads CASSGPSGRVKDTQYF. CDR3 DNA: TGTGCCAGCAGTGGACCTAGCGGGAGAGTTAAAGATACGCAGTATTTT. The chain is built from TRBV6-1 and TRBJ2-3; 10 bases line up with TRBD2. Per germline, CDR1 MNHNS and CDR2 SASEGT. The J segment lost 5 bases and the V segment lost 4 bases, leaving 9 bases of the junction unmatched. CDR3 length: 16 amino acids.

This clone was recorded a few times. The V call is TRBV5-4, the J call TRBJ2-7, with D perhaps matching TRBD1 (5 bases). Germline assignment: CDR1 SGHNT and CDR2 YYREEE (reference sequence). The V gene lost 0 bases and the J gene lost 1 base, with 11 bases spanning the gap. CDR3 length: 15 amino acids. The CDR3 DNA is TGTGCCAGCAGCTTGGAGGGGAAGGGTTCCTACGAGCAGTACTTC. Protein: CASSLEGKGSYEQYF.

The rearrangement uses TRBV29-1 and TRBJ2-3, with 8 bases identical to TRBD2. The ends lost 2 bases at V and 4 bases at J; junction bases unmatched: 8. There are 15 residues in the CDR3. CDR1 SQVTM and CDR2 ANQGSEA come from the germline V gene. CDR3 sequence reads: CSVEPAGVRSDTQYF. As DNA, the CDR3 is TGCAGCGTTGAACCAGCGGGAGTTCGGTCAGATACGCAGTATTTT.

The rearrangement joins TRBV27 to TRBJ2-2; D not resolved. V shed 4 bases and J shed 0 bases, with 6 bases lying between them. Looked up from germline, CDR1 is MNHEY and CDR2 is SMNVEV (reference sequence). This CDR3 has 14 amino acids. The CDR3 loop is CASSYNANTGELFF. Written as DNA, the CDR3 is TGTGCCAGCAGTTACAACGCGAACACCGGGGAGCTGTTTTTT.

The chain couples TRBV30 to TRBJ1-1; the D is unclear. V was shortened by 4 bases and J by 8 bases, with 11 bases between the two germline ends. CDR1 is GTSNPN and CDR2 is SVGIG in the germline V gene (reference sequence). There are 11 residues in the CDR3. The CDR3 nucleotides are TGTGCCTGGACGGGGAGGCTAGAAGCTTTCTTT. This gives the protein CAWTGRLEAFF. Filled out from reference TRBV30 and TRBJ1-1, the complete variable domain reads SQTIHQWPATLVQPVGSPLSLECTVEGTSNPNLYWYRQAAGRGLQLLFYSVGIGQISSEVPQNLSASRPQDRQFILSSKKLLLSDSGFYLCAWTGRLEAFFGQGTRLTVV.